These T cell receptor beta chains were read from a single sample in a study of cytomegalovirus exposure and HLA in healthy donors. Produced via immunoSEQ multiplex PCR; TCRdb's table is partial and in-frame only. The sample lists 160,000 or so clones, roughly 80% occurring once. The sequenced sample was PBMCs. The receptors come from a man between 25 and 39 years old in good health and CMV-seronegative. The CDR3 runs from the conserved cysteine through the conserved F or W.

TRBJ2-2	TRBV4-3	CASSQDRLAGTGELFF
TRBJ2-7	TRBV2	CASRARVTAYEQYF
TRBJ1-1	TRBV29-1	CSVGTGGARTEAFF
TRBJ2-5	TRBV27	CASSSRDRGEETQYF
TRBJ2-7	TRBV7-9	CASSLRQGVPYEQYF
TRBJ2-7	TRBV13	CASMARDRGAEQYF
TRBJ2-3	TRBV7-2	CASSWDRVDTQYF
TRBJ2-3	TRBV28	CASYPLRFSGSSTDTQYF
TRBJ1-6	TRBV4-3	CASSQLTGGDNSPLHF
TRBJ2-5	TRBV7-9	CASTLLGGGETQYF
TRBJ2-1	TRBV4-1	CASSRLAGNNEQFF
TRBJ1-1	TRBV25-1	CASSEYLANTEAFF
TRBJ2-7	TRBV4-1	CASSQGRARGPHEQYF
TRBJ2-1	TRBV6-1	CASSKREGPDEQFF
TRBJ1-1	TRBV28	CASSKQGSGTEAFF
TRBJ1-1	TRBV30	CAWTRDRVTEAFF
TRBJ1-4	TRBV9	CASSARQGLNEKLFF
TRBJ2-5	TRBV5-1	CASSSAGGAETQYF
TRBJ1-1	TRBV4-1	CASSQVGLQGENTEAFF
TRBJ2-5	TRBV18	CASSPTGERETQYF
TRBJ1-5	TRBV30	CAWSRQDFQPQHF
TRBJ2-5	TRBV18	CASSPPYYQETQYF
TRBJ2-5	TRBV6-6	CASRTPGSETQYF
TRBJ1-2	TRBV6-5	CASSYAPGADGYTF
TRBJ2-3	TRBV10-1	CASSEPSSGGRADTQYF
NA	TRBV7-6	CASYSTIRGLYEQYF
TRBJ2-7	TRBV5-1	CASSWTRDRGYEQYF
TRBJ2-3	TRBV7-3	CASSLGLSTDTQYF
TRBJ2-2	TRBV10-3	CAISESGLAGGTYTGELFF
TRBJ2-3	TRBV2	CASSDPGTGISTDTQYF
TRBJ2-7	TRBV7-9	CASATSAGVLEQYF
TRBJ2-5	TRBV30	CAWSGGSQETQYF
TRBJ1-5	TRBV19	CASVCNQPQHF
TRBJ1-2	TRBV7-8	CASSGRGANYGYTF
TRBJ2-7	TRBV7-8	CASSHGQGASHEQYF
TRBJ2-3	TRBV6-1	CASTESRGGTSGSRTDTQYF
TRBJ1-2	TRBV9	CASSVVSRGYTF
TRBJ2-5	TRBV30	CAWSQGGKTQYF
TRBJ2-1	TRBV5-1	CASSPRLAGAYNEQFF
TRBJ2-1	TRBV11-1	CASSLARTGTGYNEQFF
TRBJ1-5	TRBV5-1	CASSLDGGENQPQHF